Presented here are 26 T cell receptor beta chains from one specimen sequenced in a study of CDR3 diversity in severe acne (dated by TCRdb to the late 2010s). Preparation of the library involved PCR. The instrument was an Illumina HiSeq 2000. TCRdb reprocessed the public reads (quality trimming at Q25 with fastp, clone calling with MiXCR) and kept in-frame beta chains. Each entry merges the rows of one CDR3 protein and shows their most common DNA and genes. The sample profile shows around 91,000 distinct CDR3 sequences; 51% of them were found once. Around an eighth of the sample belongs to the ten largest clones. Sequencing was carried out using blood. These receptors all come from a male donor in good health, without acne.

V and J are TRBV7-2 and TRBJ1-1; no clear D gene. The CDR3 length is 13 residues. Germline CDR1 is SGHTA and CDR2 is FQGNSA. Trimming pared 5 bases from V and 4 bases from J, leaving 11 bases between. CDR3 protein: CASSRVVVTEAFF. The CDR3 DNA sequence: TGTGCCAGCAGCAGAGTTGTGGTCACTGAAGCTTTCTTT.

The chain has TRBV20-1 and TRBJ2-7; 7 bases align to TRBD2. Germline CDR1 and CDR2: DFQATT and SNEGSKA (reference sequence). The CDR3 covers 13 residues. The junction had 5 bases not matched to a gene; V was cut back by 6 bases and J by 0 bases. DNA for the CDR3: TGCAGTGCAGCGGGACTATGCTCCTACGAGCAGTACTTC. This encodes CSAAGLCSYEQYF.

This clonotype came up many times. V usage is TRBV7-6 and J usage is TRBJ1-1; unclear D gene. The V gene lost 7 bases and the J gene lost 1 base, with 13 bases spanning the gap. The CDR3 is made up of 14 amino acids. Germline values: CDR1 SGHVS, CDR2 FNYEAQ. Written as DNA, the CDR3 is TGTGCCAGCACCCCTCCGACGAGGAACACTGAAGCTTTCTTT. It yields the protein CASTPPTRNTEAFF.

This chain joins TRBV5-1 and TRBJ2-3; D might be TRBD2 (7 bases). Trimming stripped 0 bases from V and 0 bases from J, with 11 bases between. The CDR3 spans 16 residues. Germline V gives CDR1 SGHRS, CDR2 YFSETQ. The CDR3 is CASSLGGGLSTDTQYF. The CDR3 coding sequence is TGCGCCAGCAGCTTGGGCGGGGGCCTTAGCACAGATACGCAGTATTTT.

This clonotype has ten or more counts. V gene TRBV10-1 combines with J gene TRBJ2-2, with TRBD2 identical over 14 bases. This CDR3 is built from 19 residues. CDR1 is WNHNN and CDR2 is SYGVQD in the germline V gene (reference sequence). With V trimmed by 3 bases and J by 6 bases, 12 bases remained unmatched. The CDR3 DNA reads TGCGCCAGCAGTGAAACTACGGGACTAGCGGGAGCCGCAGCCGGGGAGCTGTTTTTT. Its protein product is CASSETTGLAGAAAGELFF.

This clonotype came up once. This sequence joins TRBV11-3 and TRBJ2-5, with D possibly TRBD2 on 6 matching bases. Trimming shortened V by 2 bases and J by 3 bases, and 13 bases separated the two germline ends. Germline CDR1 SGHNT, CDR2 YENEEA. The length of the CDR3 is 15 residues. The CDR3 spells CASSLIWRGEETQYF. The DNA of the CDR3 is TGTGCCAGCAGCTTAATTTGGCGGGGAGAAGAGACCCAGTACTTC.

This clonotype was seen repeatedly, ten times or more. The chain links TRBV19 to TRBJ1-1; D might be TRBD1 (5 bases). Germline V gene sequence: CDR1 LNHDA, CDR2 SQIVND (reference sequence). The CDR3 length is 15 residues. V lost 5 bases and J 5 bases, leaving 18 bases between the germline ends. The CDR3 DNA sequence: TGTGCCAGTAGTCGAATACTTGGGGGGAAAACTGAAGCTTTCTTT. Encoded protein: CASSRILGGKTEAFF.

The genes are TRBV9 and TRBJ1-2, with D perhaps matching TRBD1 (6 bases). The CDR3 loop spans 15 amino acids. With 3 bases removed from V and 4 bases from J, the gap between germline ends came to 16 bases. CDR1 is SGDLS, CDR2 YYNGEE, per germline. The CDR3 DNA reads TGTGCCAGCAGCGCAGGGGTGCCAGGGATCTATGGCTACACCTTC. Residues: CASSAGVPGIYGYTF.

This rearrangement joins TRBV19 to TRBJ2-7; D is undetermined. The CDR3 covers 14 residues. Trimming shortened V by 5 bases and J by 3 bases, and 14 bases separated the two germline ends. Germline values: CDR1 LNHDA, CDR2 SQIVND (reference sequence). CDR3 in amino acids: CASSRSGTVYEQYF. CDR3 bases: TGTGCCAGTAGTCGATCGGGCACTGTCTACGAGCAGTACTTC.

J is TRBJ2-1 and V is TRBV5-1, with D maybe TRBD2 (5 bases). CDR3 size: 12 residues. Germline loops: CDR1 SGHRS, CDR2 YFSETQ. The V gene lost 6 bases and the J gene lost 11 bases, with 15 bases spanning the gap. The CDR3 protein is CASTIGERQQFF. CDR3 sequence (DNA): TGCGCCAGCACGATCGGGGAGCGGCAGCAGTTCTTC.

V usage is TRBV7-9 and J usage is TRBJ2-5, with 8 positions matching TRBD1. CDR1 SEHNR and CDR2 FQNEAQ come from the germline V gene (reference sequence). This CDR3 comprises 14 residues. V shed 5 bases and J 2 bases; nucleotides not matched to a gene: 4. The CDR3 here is CASSGGQEQETQYF. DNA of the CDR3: TGTGCCAGCAGCGGGGGACAGGAACAAGAGACCCAGTACTTC.

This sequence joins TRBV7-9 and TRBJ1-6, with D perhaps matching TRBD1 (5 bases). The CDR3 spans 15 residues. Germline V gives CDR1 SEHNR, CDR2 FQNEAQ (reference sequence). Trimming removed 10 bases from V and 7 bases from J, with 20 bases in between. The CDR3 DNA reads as TGTGCCATCCACGGTGGGGGACCCTCAAATTCACCCCTCCACTTT. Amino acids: CAIHGGGPSNSPLHF.

The CDR3 DNA reads as TGTGCCATCAGAGCCGGCACAGATACGCAGTATTTT. Residues: CAIRAGTDTQYF. The V call is TRBV10-3, the J call TRBJ2-3; D is unclear. Trimming cost V 6 bases and J 1 base, with 5 bases left between them. Germline-derived CDR1 and CDR2 are ENHRY and SYGVKD. CDR3 length: 12 residues.

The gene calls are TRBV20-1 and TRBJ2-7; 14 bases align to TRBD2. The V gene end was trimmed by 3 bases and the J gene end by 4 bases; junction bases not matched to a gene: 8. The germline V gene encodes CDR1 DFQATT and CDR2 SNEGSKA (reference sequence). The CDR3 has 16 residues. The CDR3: CSASRGLAGAQYEQYF. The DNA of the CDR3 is TGCAGTGCTAGCCGGGGACTAGCGGGGGCCCAGTACGAGCAGTACTTC.

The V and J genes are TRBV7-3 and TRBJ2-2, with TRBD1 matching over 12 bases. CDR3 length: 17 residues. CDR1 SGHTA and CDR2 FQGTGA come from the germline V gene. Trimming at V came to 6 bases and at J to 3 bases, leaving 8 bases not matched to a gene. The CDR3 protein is CASRLRDRGLDTGELFF. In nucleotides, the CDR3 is TGTGCCAGCAGACTCCGGGACAGGGGGCTCGACACCGGGGAGCTGTTTTTT.

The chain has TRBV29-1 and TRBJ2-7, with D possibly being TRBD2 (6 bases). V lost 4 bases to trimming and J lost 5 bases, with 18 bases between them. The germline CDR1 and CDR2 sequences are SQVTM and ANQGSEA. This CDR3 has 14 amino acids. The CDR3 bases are TGCAGCGTTGCACCGGGACTGGGAAGCCACGAGCAGTACTTC. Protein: CSVAPGLGSHEQYF.

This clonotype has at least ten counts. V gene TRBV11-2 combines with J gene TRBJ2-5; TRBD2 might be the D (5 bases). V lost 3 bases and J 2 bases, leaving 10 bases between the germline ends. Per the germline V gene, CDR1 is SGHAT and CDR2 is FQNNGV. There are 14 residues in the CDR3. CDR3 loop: CASSFSAGQETQYF. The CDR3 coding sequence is TGTGCCAGCAGCTTTAGCGCGGGTCAAGAGACCCAGTACTTC.

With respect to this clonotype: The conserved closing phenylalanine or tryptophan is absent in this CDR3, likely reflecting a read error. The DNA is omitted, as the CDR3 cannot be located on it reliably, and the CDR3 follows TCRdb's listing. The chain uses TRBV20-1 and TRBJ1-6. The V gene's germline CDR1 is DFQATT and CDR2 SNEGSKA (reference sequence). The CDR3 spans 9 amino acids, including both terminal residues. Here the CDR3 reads CSAPNLRVS.

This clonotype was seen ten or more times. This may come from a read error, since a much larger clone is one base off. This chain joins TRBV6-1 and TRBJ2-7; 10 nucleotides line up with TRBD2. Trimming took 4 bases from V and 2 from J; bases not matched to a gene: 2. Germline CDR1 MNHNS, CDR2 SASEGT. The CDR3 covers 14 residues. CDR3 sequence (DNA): TGTGCCAGCAGTGGGACTAGCGGACCCTACGAGCAGTACTTC. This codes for CASSGTSGPYEQYF.

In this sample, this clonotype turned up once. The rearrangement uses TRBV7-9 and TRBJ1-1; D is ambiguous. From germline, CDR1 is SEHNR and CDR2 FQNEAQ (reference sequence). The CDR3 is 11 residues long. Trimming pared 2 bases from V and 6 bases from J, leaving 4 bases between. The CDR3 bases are TGTGCCAGCAGCTTAAGAGCTGAAGCTTTCTTT. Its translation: CASSLRAEAFF. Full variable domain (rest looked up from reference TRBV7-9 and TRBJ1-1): DTGVSQNPRHKITKRGQNVTFRCDPISEHNRLYWYRQTLGQGPEFLTYFQNEAQLEKSRLLSDRFSAERPKGSFSTLEIQRTEQGDSAMYLCASSLRAEAFFGQGTRLTVV.

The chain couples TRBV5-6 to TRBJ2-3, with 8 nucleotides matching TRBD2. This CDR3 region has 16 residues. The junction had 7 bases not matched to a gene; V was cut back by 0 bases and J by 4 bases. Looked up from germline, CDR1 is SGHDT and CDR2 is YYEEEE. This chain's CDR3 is CASSLDGGRGADTQYF. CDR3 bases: TGTGCCAGCAGCTTGGACGGGGGGCGGGGGGCAGATACGCAGTATTTT.

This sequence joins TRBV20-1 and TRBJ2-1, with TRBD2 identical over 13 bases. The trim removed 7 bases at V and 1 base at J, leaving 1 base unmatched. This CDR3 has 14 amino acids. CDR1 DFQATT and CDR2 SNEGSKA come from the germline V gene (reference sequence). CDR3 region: CSVTSGGSYNEQFF. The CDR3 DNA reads TGCAGTGTGACTAGCGGGGGGTCCTACAATGAGCAGTTCTTC.

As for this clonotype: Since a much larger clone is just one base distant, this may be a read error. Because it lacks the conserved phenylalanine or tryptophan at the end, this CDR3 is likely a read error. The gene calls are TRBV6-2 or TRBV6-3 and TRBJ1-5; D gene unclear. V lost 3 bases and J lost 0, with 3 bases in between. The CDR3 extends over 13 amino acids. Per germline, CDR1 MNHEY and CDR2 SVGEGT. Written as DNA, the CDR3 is TGTGCCAGCAGTTATAATAGCAATCAGCCCCAGCATCTT. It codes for CASSYNSNQPQHL.

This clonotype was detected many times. This CDR3 is CASSYRDRPNYGYTF. Written as DNA, the CDR3 is TGTGCCAGCAGTTACAGGGACAGACCTAACTATGGCTACACCTTC. This chain joins TRBV6-5 and TRBJ1-2, with 7 nucleotides matching TRBD1. V dropped 2 bases and J dropped 0; count of bases not matched to a gene: 3. Germline V gives CDR1 MNHEY, CDR2 SVGAGI. CDR3 length: 15 residues.

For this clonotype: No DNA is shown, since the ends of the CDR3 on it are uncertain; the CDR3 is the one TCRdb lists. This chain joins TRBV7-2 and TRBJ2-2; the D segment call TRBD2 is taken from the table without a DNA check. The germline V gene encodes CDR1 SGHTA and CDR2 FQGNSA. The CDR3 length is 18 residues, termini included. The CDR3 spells CASSFSLTSEQYFGELFF.

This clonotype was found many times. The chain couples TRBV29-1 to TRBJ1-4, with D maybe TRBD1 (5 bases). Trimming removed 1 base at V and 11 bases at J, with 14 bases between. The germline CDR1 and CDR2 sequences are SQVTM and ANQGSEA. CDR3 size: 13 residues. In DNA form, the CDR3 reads TGCAGCGTTGAAGGGCAAGGGGATCGGAAACTGTTTTTT. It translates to CSVEGQGDRKLFF.